This paragraph reports one TCR beta chain. The target antigen is unknown. This sample stems from a study of cytomegalovirus exposure and HLA in healthy donors. The wider study: Samples from HLA-typed donors yielded about 85 million unique TCRs in an early data release. General study points: The productive fraction for most TCR beta V segments was about 87% or about 30% in an earlier analysis. Reports state that TCR beta sequences accurately predicted most subjects' HLA-A and HLA-B alleles. Some TCR beta chains (over 150 of them) were listed as cytomegalovirus-associated.

The CDR3 sequence is 15 residues long. V was clipped by 3 bases and J by 2 bases; unmatched bases: 8. Germline-derived CDR1 and CDR2 are SGDLS and YYNGEE. It was with 60 Vbeta and 13 Jbeta primers that the PCR ran. TCRdb's copy holds only in-frame clones and misses some; the assay was immunoSEQ multiplex PCR. Seen here are over 85,000 clones, more than 65% observed once, and the top ten hold roughly 13%. Source material: PBMCs. The chain combines TRBV9 with TRBJ2-7, with 7 bases fitting TRBD1. This clonotype was obtained from a man aged 25-45 years in good health and CMV-seropositive. DNA of the CDR3: TGTGCCAGCAGCGCCGGACCGGACAGGCCCTACGAGCAGTACTTC. Residues: CASSAGPDRPYEQYF.